These 14 T cell receptor beta chains were sequenced from one sample in a study of blood T cells in healthy people across ages. A J-beta primer mix and a sample-barcoded 5' primer were used in a second PCR of about 7 to 12 cycles. TCRdb ran MiXCR on the 5' RACE reads and lists one entry per CDR3 protein. The sample has fewer than 1.5 million distinct CDR3 sequences, 42% seen once. Sequencing was done on a sample of blood. The receptors come from a woman aged 18-29 years in good health.

Turning to this clonotype: One end of the junction is discordant with germline, which a read error may explain. The chain carries TRBV10-3 and TRBJ2-5, with a possible D match to TRBD1 (6 bases). There are 14 residues in the CDR3. Germline CDR1 ENHRY, CDR2 SYGVKD. The chain's CDR3 is CAIRVQGTQGTQYF. The CDR3 bases are TGTGCCATCAGAGTACAGGGAACCCAAGGGACCCAGTACTTC.

This clonotype was seen more than once but under ten times. This chain links TRBV5-5 with TRBJ2-5; 12 bases are shared with TRBD1. Per the germline V gene, CDR1 is SGHKS and CDR2 is YYEKEE (reference sequence). Trimming took 3 bases from V and 6 from J; bases not matched to a gene: 9. This CDR3 has 16 amino acids. The CDR3 nucleotides read TGTGCCAGCAGCTGGGGGGGGACAGGGGGCAAGAAGACCCAGTACTTC. This codes for CASSWGGTGGKKTQYF.

This clonotype occurred once. This chain links TRBV9 with TRBJ2-1; 16 nucleotides line up with TRBD2. J gave up 3 bases and V 2 bases, and 17 bases lay outside the gene matches. This CDR3 contains 22 residues. Germline CDR1 SGDLS, CDR2 YYNGEE. CDR3 nucleotides: TGTGCCAGCAGCGTTAACCCTATCAGGGGGACTAGCGGGGGGGCGGACTACAATGAGCAGTTCTTC. Translated, it gives CASSVNPIRGTSGGADYNEQFF.

The chain combines TRBV20-1 with TRBJ2-7; D remains ambiguous. Trimming left V 7 bases short and J 12 bases short, with 25 bases between. This CDR3 is 13 amino acids long. CDR1 and CDR2 from the germline V gene are DFQATT and SNEGSKA (reference sequence). The CDR3 loop reads CSVWAESKKTRYF. The DNA of the CDR3 is TGCAGTGTTTGGGCTGAGAGTAAGAAGACCCGGTACTTC.

This clonotype was seen a few times. This chain uses TRBV11-2 with TRBJ2-7; D tentatively reads TRBD1 or TRBD2 (5 bases each). The V gene's germline CDR1 is SGHAT and CDR2 FQNNGV. CDR3 size: 16 residues. The V gene lost 3 bases and the J gene lost 2 bases, with 17 bases spanning the gap. CDR3 region: CASSFRTRDPPYEQYF. CDR3 coding DNA: TGTGCCAGCAGCTTCCGGACAAGGGACCCCCCCTACGAGCAGTACTTC.

The rearrangement links TRBV3-1 to TRBJ2-5; 7 nucleotides line up with TRBD2. Germline CDR1 reads LGHDT; CDR2 reads YNNKEL (reference sequence). The CDR3 is made up of 16 amino acids. Trimming took 1 base from V and 5 from J; bases not matched to a gene: 10. The CDR3 bases are TGTGCCAGCAGCCAAGTAAAGACGGGGGGTGGGGAGACCCAGTACTTC. Its translation: CASSQVKTGGGETQYF.

The chain uses TRBV28 and TRBJ2-2; D possibly corresponds to TRBD1 (6 bases). V gave up 4 bases and J gave up 5 bases, with 14 bases separating them. Germline V gene lookup returns CDR1 MDHEN and CDR2 SYDVKM. The length of the CDR3 is 15 residues. The CDR3 sequence is CASSSQGTWTGELFF. CDR3 sequence (DNA): TGTGCCAGCAGTTCGCAGGGGACCTGGACCGGGGAGCTGTTTTTT.

The chain joins TRBV12-1 to TRBJ2-3; the D call TRBD2 from the table was never checked on the DNA. TRBV12-1 is marked as a pseudogene. This CDR3 has 17 amino acids. The CDR3: CASSPGLAGGQQDTQYF. DNA of the CDR3: TGTGCCAGCAGCCCCGGACTAGCGGGGGGGCAACAAGATACGCAGTATTTT.

This chain connects TRBV4-2 to TRBJ2-3, with TRBD2 matching 9 bases. J was trimmed by 0 bases and V by 0 bases; bases with no gene match: 10. The germline gives CDR1 LGHNA, CDR2 YNFKEQ. The CDR3 length is 19 residues. CDR3 region: CASSQEVRSRGGSTDTQYF. The CDR3 DNA sequence: TGTGCCAGCAGCCAAGAGGTTCGTTCGCGGGGGGGGAGCACAGATACGCAGTATTTT.

The chain is built from TRBV20-1 and TRBJ2-5, with 9 bases that match TRBD1. Matching the DNA end better, TRBJ2-7 makes the J call doubtful. Germline CDR1 DFQATT, CDR2 SNEGSKA (reference sequence). CDR3 size: 13 residues. CDR3 region: CSADRDRDYEQYF. In DNA, the CDR3 is TGCAGTGCCGACCGGGACAGGGACTACGAGCAGTACTTC.

This rearrangement joins TRBV11-2 to TRBJ1-1; tentatively, D is TRBD1 (6 bases). CDR1 is SGHAT, CDR2 FQNNGV, per germline. Between the trimmed V and J ends, which lost 5 bases and 5 bases, there was a span of 12 bases. The CDR3 is made up of 13 amino acids. The CDR3 reads CASSTQGMTEAFF. In DNA, the CDR3 is TGTGCCAGCAGCACCCAGGGGATGACTGAAGCTTTCTTT.

The chain combines TRBV20-1 with TRBJ2-7; D perhaps matches TRBD2 (6 bases). Germline CDR1 DFQATT, CDR2 SNEGSKA (reference sequence). With 3 bases removed from V and 3 bases from J, the gap between germline ends came to 12 bases. This CDR3 spans 13 amino acids. In DNA, the CDR3 is TGCAGTGCTAGGCTAGCGAACGGCTACGAGCAGTACTTC. Its translation is CSARLANGYEQYF.

This clonotype appeared a few times. This chain links TRBV20-1 with TRBJ2-7; 10 positions match TRBD1. This CDR3 comprises 15 residues. V lost 1 base, J lost 4 bases, and 7 bases stayed unmatched. Germline-derived CDR1 and CDR2 are DFQATT and SNEGSKA (reference sequence). The CDR3 sequence is CSARGGDRGKYEQYF. The DNA for the CDR3 is TGCAGTGCTAGAGGGGGGGACAGGGGTAAATACGAGCAGTACTTC.

The chain recombines TRBV28 with TRBJ2-7; TRBD1 aligns across 10 bases. The germline V gene has CDR1 MDHEN and CDR2 SYDVKM. With 5 bases clipped from V and 4 bases from J, the junction kept 5 bases outside the gene matches. The CDR3 spans 14 residues. DNA for the CDR3: TGTGCCAGCAGTGGACAGGGGGTCAGGTACGAGCAGTACTTC. This encodes CASSGQGVRYEQYF.